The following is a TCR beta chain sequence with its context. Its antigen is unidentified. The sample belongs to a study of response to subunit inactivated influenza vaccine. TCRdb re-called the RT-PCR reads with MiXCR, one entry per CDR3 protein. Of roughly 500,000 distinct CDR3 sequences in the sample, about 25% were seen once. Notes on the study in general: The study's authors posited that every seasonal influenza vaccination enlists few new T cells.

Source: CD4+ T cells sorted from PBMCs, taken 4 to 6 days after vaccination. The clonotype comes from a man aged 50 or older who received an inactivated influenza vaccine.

CDR3 sequence: CASSSNRAHPSGANVLTF. In nucleotides, the CDR3 is TGTGCCAGCAGCTCCAACAGGGCCCACCCCTCTGGGGCCAACGTCCTGACTTTC. The chain joins TRBV11-1 to TRBJ2-6, with TRBD1 as a possible D gene (6 bases). Germline assignment: CDR1 SGHAT and CDR2 FQDESV (reference sequence). Trimming removed 4 bases from V and 0 bases from J, with 16 bases in between. The CDR3 runs to 18 residues.